These 21 T cell receptor beta chains originate from one sample sequenced in a study of response to subunit inactivated influenza vaccine (dated by TCRdb to 2017 to 2018). Library preparation used RT-PCR. TCRdb names Illumina HiSeq 2500 as the instrument used. TCRdb took the public reads, trimmed them with fastp at Q25, ran MiXCR for clone calling and kept in-frame beta chains. CDR3 protein sequences are deduplicated, and each keeps its most common genes and DNA. Counted in this sample were roughly 570,000 distinct CDR3 sequences; 14% of them appeared once. The ten largest account for 11% of the sample. Here the sequenced sample was PBMCs from blood, taken 11 to 12 days after vaccination. These receptor sequences come from a man over 45 who received an inactivated influenza vaccine. Donor details come from another sample of the same person, matched by shared clones.

The V and J genes are TRBV15 and TRBJ2-1; 8 positions match TRBD1. V lost 6 bases, J lost 7 bases, and 11 bases stayed unmatched. Germline V CDR1 and CDR2: LNHNV, YYDKDF (reference sequence). The CDR3 spans 15 residues. CDR3 amino acids: CATRRKDRDVNEQFF. The DNA for the CDR3 is TGTGCCACCAGGAGGAAGGACAGGGATGTAAATGAGCAGTTCTTC.

This clonotype was observed many times. This chain connects TRBV2 to TRBJ2-5; D not certain. Deletions cut 10 bases from V and 0 bases from J, with 6 bases between. The CDR3 spans 11 residues. Germline CDR1 reads SNHLY; CDR2 reads FYNNEI. The CDR3 reads CATGYQETQYF. As DNA, the CDR3 is TGTGCCACCGGGTACCAAGAGACCCAGTACTTC. The entire variable domain, with the rest obtained from reference TRBV2 and TRBJ2-5, is as follows: EPEVTQTPSHQVTQMGQEVILRCVPISNHLYFYWYRQILGQKVEFLVSFYNNEISEKSEIFDDQFSVERPDGSNFTLKIRSTKLEDSAMYFCATGYQETQYFGPGTRLLVL.

This clonotype was observed many times. The chain joins TRBV5-1 to TRBJ2-1, with D possibly TRBD1 on 8 matching bases. V dropped 4 bases and J dropped 0 bases, with 14 bases sitting between them. From germline, CDR1 is SGHRS and CDR2 YFSETQ. This CDR3 has 16 residues. The CDR3 DNA reads as TGCGCCAGCAGCCCACAGGGGGGGAGCTCCTACAATGAGCAGTTCTTC. It yields the protein CASSPQGGSSYNEQFF.

The chain has TRBV7-3 and TRBJ2-2; D might be TRBD2 (5 bases). Germline values: CDR1 SGHTA, CDR2 FQGTGA. Between the trimmed V and J ends, which lost 6 bases and 1 base, there was a span of 12 bases. The length of the CDR3 is 15 residues. The DNA for the CDR3 is TGTGCCAGCAGTTTATTACGGGAGAACACCGGGGAGCTGTTTTTT. It translates to CASSLLRENTGELFF.

The V call is TRBV4-1, the J call TRBJ2-3, with TRBD1 identical over 7 bases. Germline V lookup: CDR1 MGHRA, CDR2 YSYEKL. The ends lost 0 bases at V and 4 bases at J; junction bases unmatched: 7. The CDR3 extends over 16 amino acids. The CDR3 DNA reads TGCGCCAGCAGCCAAGATTTAGGGGGCTCCCCAGATACGCAGTATTTT. It is translated as CASSQDLGGSPDTQYF.

V gene TRBV10-2 combines with J gene TRBJ2-5; 14 nucleotides align to TRBD2. The CDR3 is made up of 17 amino acids. The germline CDR1 and CDR2 sequences are WSHSY and SAAADI. V was clipped by 2 bases and J by 2 bases; unmatched bases: 4. CDR3 DNA sequence: TGCGCCAGCAGTGAGCCTGGGACTAGCGGGAGACAAGAGACCCAGTACTTC. This sequence encodes CASSEPGTSGRQETQYF.

This clonotype was picked up a small number of times. The gene calls are TRBV11-2 and TRBJ1-3; D is unresolved. Trimming left V 2 bases short and J 2 bases short, with 7 bases between. In germline, CDR1 is SGHAT, CDR2 FQNNGV. The CDR3 consists of 14 residues. The CDR3: CASSLMVAGNTIYF. The CDR3 DNA sequence: TGTGCCAGCAGCTTAATGGTAGCTGGAAACACCATATATTTT.

This clonotype was recorded at least ten times. The J gene is TRBJ1-2, the V gene TRBV12-3 or TRBV12-4, with 7 bases that match TRBD1. The CDR3 totals 12 residues. V gave up 5 bases and J gave up 7 bases; unmatched junction bases: 4. This chain's CDR3 is CASSMTGFGYTF. The CDR3 coding sequence is TGTGCCAGCAGTATGACAGGGTTTGGCTACACCTTC.

In this sample, this clonotype turned up once. This rearrangement joins TRBV5-1 to TRBJ1-6; unclear D gene. Germline CDR1 reads SGHRS; CDR2 reads YFSETQ. The CDR3 extends over 17 amino acids. Trimming pared 2 bases from V and 2 bases from J, leaving 14 bases between. This CDR3 reads CASSFGGARAYNSPLHF. In DNA form, the CDR3 reads TGCGCCAGCAGCTTCGGAGGAGCTCGGGCCTATAATTCACCCCTCCACTTT. Combining the CDR3 with reference TRBV5-1 and TRBJ1-6 gives the whole variable domain KAGVTQTPRYLIKTRGQQVTLSCSPISGHRSVSWYQQTPGQGLQFLFEYFSETQRNKGNFPGRFSGRQFSNSRSEMNVSTLELGDSALYLCASSFGGARAYNSPLHFGNGTRLTVT.

This clonotype was recorded a few times. The J gene is TRBJ1-2, the V gene TRBV12-3 or TRBV12-4; D may be TRBD1 (6 bases). Trimming removed 6 bases at V and 4 bases at J, with 12 bases between. CDR3 size: 13 residues. The chain's CDR3 is CASRMGGGYGYTF. The CDR3 DNA reads TGTGCCAGCAGGATGGGAGGGGGCTATGGCTACACCTTC.

V usage is TRBV28 and J usage is TRBJ2-6; D is possibly TRBD1 (7 bases). Germline V gene sequence: CDR1 MDHEN, CDR2 SYDVKM. There are 17 residues in the CDR3. Trimming took off 4 bases at V and 2 bases at J, with 15 bases between the two ends. This CDR3 reads CASSSFSRGAGANVLTF. CDR3 bases: TGTGCCAGCAGTTCTTTCTCCAGGGGGGCTGGGGCCAACGTCCTGACTTTC.

V and J are TRBV6-5 and TRBJ2-1; 11 bases agree with TRBD2. V was clipped by 4 bases and J by 5 bases; unmatched bases: 4. The CDR3 has 15 amino acids. Germline lookup yields CDR1 MNHEY and CDR2 SVGAGI. Here the CDR3 reads CASSSSGRSDNEQFF. The CDR3 nucleotides are TGTGCCAGCAGTTCTAGCGGGAGGAGCGACAATGAGCAGTTCTTC.

The rearrangement links TRBV7-3 to TRBJ2-5; D is ambiguous. CDR1 and CDR2 from the germline V gene are SGHTA and FQGTGA. V lost 1 base and J lost 2, with 11 bases in between. The CDR3 totals 15 residues. The CDR3 coding sequence is TGTGCCAGCAGCTTAATTGGCAGTACTCAAGAGACCCAGTACTTC. It encodes CASSLIGSTQETQYF.

This clonotype turned up a few times. The V and J genes are TRBV4-3 and TRBJ2-3, with 8 positions matching TRBD2. The ends lost 0 bases at V and 6 bases at J; junction bases unmatched: 8. The germline V gene encodes CDR1 LGHNA and CDR2 YSLEER. This CDR3 has 16 amino acids. The CDR3 DNA follows: TGCGCCAGCAGCCAAGATGGGCGGGGGGCTTGGGATACGCAGTATTTT. It translates to CASSQDGRGAWDTQYF.

For the CDR3, the DNA is TGTGCCAGCAGCTTAGTCCCCGGGACTAGCGGGAAGTGGCCCTACAATGAGCAGTTCTTC. It is translated as CASSLVPGTSGKWPYNEQFF. V is TRBV7-6 and J is TRBJ2-1; 13 nucleotides agree with TRBD2. CDR3 size: 20 residues. Germline CDR1 is SGHVS and CDR2 is FNYEAQ. V was clipped by 1 base and J by 2 bases; unmatched bases: 11. Supplemented by reference TRBV7-6 and TRBJ2-1, the full variable domain reads GAGVSQSPRYKVTKRGQDVALRCDPISGHVSLYWYRQALGQGPEFLTYFNYEAQQDKSGLPNDRFSAERPEGSISTLTIQRTEQRDSAMYRCASSLVPGTSGKWPYNEQFFGPGTRLTVL.

The gene calls are TRBV24-1 and TRBJ2-3; TRBD2 is a possible D gene (5 bases). Trimming cost V 3 bases and J 1 base, with 16 bases left between them. In germline, CDR1 is KGHDR, CDR2 SFDVKD. The CDR3 contains 17 residues. The CDR3, as DNA: TGTGCCACCAGTGATGCGGGCTTCCCCCCTCGCACAGATACGCAGTATTTT. Translated: CATSDAGFPPRTDTQYF.

This clonotype came up a few times. The V gene is TRBV20-1, the J gene TRBJ1-1; D remains ambiguous. This CDR3 comprises 12 residues. V gave up 8 bases and J gave up 1 base, with 11 bases separating them. CDR1 is DFQATT and CDR2 is SNEGSKA in the germline V gene (reference sequence). CDR3 sequence: CSLPRQNTEAFF. The DNA of the CDR3 is TGCAGTCTACCCAGACAGAACACTGAAGCTTTCTTT.

This clonotype was detected only a few times. V gene TRBV20-1 combines with J gene TRBJ2-5; tentatively, D is TRBD2 (5 bases). Trimming took off 2 bases at V and 5 bases at J, with 12 bases between the two ends. The length of the CDR3 is 13 residues. From germline, CDR1 is DFQATT and CDR2 SNEGSKA (reference sequence). The CDR3 DNA reads as TGCAGTGCTAGAAGGGAGAATTGGGAGACCCAGTACTTC. Translated, it gives CSARRENWETQYF.

This clonotype has just a few counts. This chain uses TRBV7-2 with TRBJ2-1; a possible D gene is TRBD2 (6 bases). The CDR3 loop spans 17 amino acids. The V gene lost 7 bases and the J gene lost 4 bases, with 23 bases spanning the gap. Germline CDR1 SGHTA, CDR2 FQGNSA. The CDR3 region is CASNEPAGPHLYNEQFF. CDR3 DNA: TGTGCCAGCAACGAACCGGCGGGACCCCACTTGTACAATGAGCAGTTCTTC.

J is TRBJ2-3 and V is TRBV7-9, with 9 nucleotides matching TRBD2. This CDR3 is built from 16 residues. The V and J ends lost 5 bases and 0 bases, in that order; junction bases with no gene match: 6. Germline lookup yields CDR1 SEHNR and CDR2 FQNEAQ (reference sequence). Written as DNA, the CDR3 is TGTGCCAGCAGCCGTAATAGCGGGAGCAGCACAGATACGCAGTATTTT. Amino acids: CASSRNSGSSTDTQYF. Full variable domain (remainder filled in from reference TRBV7-9 and TRBJ2-3): DTGVSQNPRHKITKRGQNVTFRCDPISEHNRLYWYRQTLGQGPEFLTYFQNEAQLEKSRLLSDRFSAERPKGSFSTLEIQRTEQGDSAMYLCASSRNSGSSTDTQYFGPGTRLTVL.

In its sample, this clonotype was seen a few times. The chain employs TRBV6-2 or TRBV6-3 and TRBJ2-3, with a tentative D call TRBD1 (6 bases). The germline CDR1 and CDR2 sequences are MNHEY and SVGEGT. V gave up 5 bases and J gave up 5 bases, with 11 bases separating them. The CDR3 length is 13 residues. CDR3 in DNA: TGTGCCAGCAGTAGGACAGAAAGAGATACGCAGTATTTT. Translated, it gives CASSRTERDTQYF.